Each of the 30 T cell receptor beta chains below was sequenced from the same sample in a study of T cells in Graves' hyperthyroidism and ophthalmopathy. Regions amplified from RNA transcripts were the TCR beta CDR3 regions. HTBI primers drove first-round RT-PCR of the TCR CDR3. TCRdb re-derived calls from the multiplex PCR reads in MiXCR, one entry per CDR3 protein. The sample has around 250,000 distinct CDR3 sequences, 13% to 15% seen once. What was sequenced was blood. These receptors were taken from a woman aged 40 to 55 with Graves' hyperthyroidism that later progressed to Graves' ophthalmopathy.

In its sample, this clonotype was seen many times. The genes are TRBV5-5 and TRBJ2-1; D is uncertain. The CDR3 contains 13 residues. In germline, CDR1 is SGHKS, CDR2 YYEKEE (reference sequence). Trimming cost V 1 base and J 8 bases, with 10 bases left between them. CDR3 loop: CASSLSLPHEQFF. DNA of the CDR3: TGTGCCAGCAGCTTGTCCCTACCACATGAGCAGTTCTTC.

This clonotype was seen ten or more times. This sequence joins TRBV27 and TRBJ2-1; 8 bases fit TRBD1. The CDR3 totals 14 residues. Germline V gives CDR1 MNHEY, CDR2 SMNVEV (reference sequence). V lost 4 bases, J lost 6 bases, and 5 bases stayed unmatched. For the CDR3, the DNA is TGTGCCAGCAGTTCTACAGGGGGTGGCAATGAGCAGTTCTTC. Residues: CASSSTGGGNEQFF.

CDR3 loop: CASSPGTGGGFDGYTF. CDR3 nucleotide sequence: TGTGCCAGCAGCCCCGGTACAGGGGGCGGCTTCGATGGCTACACCTTC. This chain connects TRBV11-2 to TRBJ1-2, with 9 bases lining up with TRBD1. CDR3 size: 16 residues. Unmatched junction bases numbered 13, after V lost 5 bases and J lost 6 bases. Germline values: CDR1 SGHAT, CDR2 FQNNGV.

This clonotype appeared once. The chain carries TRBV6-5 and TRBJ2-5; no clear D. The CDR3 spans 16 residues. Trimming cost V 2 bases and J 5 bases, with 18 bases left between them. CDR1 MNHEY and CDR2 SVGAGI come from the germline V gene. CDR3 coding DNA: TGTGCCAGCAGTTACGCGAGGAGCTTCGTGAGCGAGACCCAGTACTTC. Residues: CASSYARSFVSETQYF.

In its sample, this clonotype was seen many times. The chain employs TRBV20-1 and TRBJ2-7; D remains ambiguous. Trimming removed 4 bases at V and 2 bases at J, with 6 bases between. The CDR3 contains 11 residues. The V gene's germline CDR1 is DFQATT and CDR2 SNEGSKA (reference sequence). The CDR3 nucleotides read TGCAGTGCTAACGGCCCCTACGAGCAGTACTTC. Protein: CSANGPYEQYF.

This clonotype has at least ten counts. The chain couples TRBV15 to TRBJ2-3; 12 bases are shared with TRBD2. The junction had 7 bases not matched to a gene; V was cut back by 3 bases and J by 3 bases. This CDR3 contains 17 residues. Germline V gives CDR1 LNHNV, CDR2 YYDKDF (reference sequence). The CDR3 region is CATSSRTSGVQTDTQYF. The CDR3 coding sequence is TGTGCCACCAGCAGCCGGACTAGCGGGGTACAAACAGATACGCAGTATTTT.

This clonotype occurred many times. CDR3 region: CASSATGGEETQYF. DNA of the CDR3: TGCGCCAGCAGCGCGACAGGGGGCGAAGAGACCCAGTACTTC. The rearrangement uses TRBV5-1 and TRBJ2-5, with 10 bases matching TRBD1. CDR1 and CDR2 (germline): SGHRS, YFSETQ. This CDR3 is 14 amino acids long. The J segment lost 3 bases and the V segment lost 4 bases, leaving 3 bases of the junction unmatched.

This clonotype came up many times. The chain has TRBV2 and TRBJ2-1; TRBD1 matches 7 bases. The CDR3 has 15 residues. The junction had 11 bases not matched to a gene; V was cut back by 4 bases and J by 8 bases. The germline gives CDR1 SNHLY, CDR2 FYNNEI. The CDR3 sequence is CASSVSPGQRHEQFF. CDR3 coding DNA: TGTGCCAGCAGTGTCTCCCCGGGACAGCGGCATGAGCAGTTCTTC.

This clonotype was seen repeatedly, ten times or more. The CDR3 coding sequence is TGTGCCAGCAGCGTAGACGGGGGTTGGTACGAGCAGTACTTC. Its protein is CASSVDGGWYEQYF. The rearrangement links TRBV9 to TRBJ2-7, with a tentative D call TRBD2 (6 bases). Trimming stripped 0 bases from V and 4 bases from J, with 11 bases between. CDR1 is SGDLS and CDR2 is YYNGEE in the germline V gene. The CDR3 loop spans 14 amino acids. The full variable domain, completed using reference TRBV9 and TRBJ2-7, is DSGVTQTPKHLITATGQRVTLRCSPRSGDLSVYWYQQSLDQGLQFLIQYYNGEERAKGNILERFSAQQFPDLHSELNLSSLELGDSALYFCASSVDGGWYEQYFGPGTRLTVT.

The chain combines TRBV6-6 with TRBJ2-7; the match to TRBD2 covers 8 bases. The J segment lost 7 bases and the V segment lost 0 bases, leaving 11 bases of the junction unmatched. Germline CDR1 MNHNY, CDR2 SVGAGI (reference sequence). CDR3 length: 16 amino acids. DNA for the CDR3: TGTGCCAGCAGTTACTCGGGCGGGGGGACTGGAGGAGAGCAGTACTTC. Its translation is CASSYSGGGTGGEQYF.

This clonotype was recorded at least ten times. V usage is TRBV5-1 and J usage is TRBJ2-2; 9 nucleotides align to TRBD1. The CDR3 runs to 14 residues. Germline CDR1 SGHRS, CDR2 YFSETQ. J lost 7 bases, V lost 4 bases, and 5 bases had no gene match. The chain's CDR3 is CASSPQGAVGELFF. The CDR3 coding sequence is TGCGCCAGCAGCCCACAGGGGGCGGTCGGGGAGCTGTTTTTT.

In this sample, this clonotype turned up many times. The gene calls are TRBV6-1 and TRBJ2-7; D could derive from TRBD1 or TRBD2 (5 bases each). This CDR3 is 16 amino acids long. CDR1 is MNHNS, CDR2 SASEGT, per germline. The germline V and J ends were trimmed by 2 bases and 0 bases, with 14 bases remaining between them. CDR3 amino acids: CASSETVRGSSYEQYF. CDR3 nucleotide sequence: TGTGCCAGCAGTGAAACGGTGAGGGGAAGCTCCTACGAGCAGTACTTC.

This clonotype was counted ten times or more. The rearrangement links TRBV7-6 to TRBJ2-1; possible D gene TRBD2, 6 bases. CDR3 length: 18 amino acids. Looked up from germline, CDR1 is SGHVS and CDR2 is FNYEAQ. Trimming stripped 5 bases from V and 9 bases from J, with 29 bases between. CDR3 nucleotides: TGTGCCAGCAGCCTAGTCGCATACCGGGAGCTTAGCAGTGGTGAGCAGTTCTTC. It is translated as CASSLVAYRELSSGEQFF.

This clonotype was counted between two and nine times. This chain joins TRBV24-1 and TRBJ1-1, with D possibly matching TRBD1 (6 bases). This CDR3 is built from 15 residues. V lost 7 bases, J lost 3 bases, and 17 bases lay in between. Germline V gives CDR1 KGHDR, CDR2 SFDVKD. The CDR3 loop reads CATRAGGGADTEAFF. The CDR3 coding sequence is TGTGCCACCAGGGCCGGGGGGGGGGCGGACACTGAAGCTTTCTTT.

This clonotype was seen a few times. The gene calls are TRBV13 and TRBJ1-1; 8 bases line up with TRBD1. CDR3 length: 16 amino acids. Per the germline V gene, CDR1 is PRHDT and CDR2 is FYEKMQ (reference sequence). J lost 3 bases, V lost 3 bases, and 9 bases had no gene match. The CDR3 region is CASSFSRTGLDTEAFF. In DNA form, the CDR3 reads TGTGCCAGCAGCTTTTCGAGGACAGGGTTGGACACTGAAGCTTTCTTT.

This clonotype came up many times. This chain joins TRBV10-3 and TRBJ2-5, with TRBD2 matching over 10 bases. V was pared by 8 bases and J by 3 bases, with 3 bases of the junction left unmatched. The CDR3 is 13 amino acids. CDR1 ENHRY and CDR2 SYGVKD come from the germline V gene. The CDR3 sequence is CAIGTSVEETQYF. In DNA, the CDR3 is TGTGCCATCGGGACTAGCGTGGAAGAGACCCAGTACTTC.

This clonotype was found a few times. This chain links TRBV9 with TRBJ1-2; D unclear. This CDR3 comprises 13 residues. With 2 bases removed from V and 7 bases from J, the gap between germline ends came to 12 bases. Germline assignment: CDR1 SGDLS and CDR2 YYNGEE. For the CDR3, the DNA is TGTGCCAGCAGCGTCGGCTCAGCGGCTGGCTACACCTTC. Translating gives CASSVGSAAGYTF.

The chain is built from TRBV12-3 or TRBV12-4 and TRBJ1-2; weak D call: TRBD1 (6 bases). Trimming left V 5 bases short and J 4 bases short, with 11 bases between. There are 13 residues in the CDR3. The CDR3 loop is CASSPDRRYGYTF. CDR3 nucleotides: TGTGCCAGCAGTCCCGACAGGCGCTATGGCTACACCTTC.

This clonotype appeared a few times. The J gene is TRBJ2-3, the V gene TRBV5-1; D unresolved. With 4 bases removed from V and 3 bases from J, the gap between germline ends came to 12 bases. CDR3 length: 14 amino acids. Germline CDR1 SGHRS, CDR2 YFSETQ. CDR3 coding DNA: TGCGCCAGCAGCCACGAGGATACAACAGATACGCAGTATTTT. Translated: CASSHEDTTDTQYF.

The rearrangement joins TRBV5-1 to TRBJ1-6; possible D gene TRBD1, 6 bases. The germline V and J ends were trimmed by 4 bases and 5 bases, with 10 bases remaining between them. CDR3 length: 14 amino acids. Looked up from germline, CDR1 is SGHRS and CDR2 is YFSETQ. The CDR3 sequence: CASSRGGNNSPLHF. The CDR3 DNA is TGCGCCAGCAGCAGAGGGGGGAATAATTCACCCCTCCACTTT.

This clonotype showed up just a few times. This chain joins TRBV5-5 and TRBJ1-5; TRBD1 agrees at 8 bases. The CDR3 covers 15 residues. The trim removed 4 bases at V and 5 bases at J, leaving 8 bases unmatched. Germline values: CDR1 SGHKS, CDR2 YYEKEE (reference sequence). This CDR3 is CASSEVTGGYQPQHF. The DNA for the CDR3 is TGTGCCAGCAGCGAGGTTACAGGGGGATATCAGCCCCAGCATTTT. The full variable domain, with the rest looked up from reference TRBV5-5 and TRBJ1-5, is DAGVTQSPTHLIKTRGQQVTLRCSPISGHKSVSWYQQVLGQGPQFIFQYYEKEERGRGNFPDRFSARQFPNYSSELNVNALLLGDSALYLCASSEVTGGYQPQHFGDGTRLSIL.

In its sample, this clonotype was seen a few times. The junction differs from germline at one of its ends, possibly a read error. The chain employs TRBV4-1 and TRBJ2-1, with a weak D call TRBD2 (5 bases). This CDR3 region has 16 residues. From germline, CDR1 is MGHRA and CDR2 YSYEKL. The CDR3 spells CAGSQYYQRSYNEQFF. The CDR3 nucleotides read TGCGCCGGCAGCCAATACTACCAGCGGTCCTACAATGAGCAGTTCTTC.

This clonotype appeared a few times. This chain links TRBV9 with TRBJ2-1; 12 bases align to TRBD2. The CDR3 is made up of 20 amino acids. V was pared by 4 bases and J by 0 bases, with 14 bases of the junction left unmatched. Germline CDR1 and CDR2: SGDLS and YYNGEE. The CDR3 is CASSPPLWSSGRVSYNEQFF. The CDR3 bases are TGTGCCAGCAGCCCCCCTTTGTGGTCTAGCGGGAGGGTCTCCTACAATGAGCAGTTCTTC.

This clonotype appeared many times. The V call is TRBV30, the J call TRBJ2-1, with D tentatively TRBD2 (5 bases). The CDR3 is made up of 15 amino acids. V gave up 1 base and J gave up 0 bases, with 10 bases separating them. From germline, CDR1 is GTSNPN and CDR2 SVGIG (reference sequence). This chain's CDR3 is CAWSAMGSSYNEQFF. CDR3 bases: TGTGCCTGGAGTGCGATGGGGAGCTCCTACAATGAGCAGTTCTTC.

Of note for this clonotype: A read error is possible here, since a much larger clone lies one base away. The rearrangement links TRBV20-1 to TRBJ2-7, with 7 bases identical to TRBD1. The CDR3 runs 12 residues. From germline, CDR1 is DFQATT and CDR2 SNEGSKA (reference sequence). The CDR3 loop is CGALDRTYEQYF. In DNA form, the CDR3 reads TGCGGTGCACTGGACAGGACCTACGAGCAGTACTTC.

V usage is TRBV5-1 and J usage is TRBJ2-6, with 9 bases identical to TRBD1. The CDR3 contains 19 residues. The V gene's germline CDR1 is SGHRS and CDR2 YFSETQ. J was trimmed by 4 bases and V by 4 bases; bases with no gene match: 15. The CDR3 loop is CASSIGSWDRAAGANVLTF. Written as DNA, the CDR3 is TGCGCCAGCAGCATTGGATCCTGGGACAGGGCAGCCGGGGCCAACGTCCTGACTTTC.

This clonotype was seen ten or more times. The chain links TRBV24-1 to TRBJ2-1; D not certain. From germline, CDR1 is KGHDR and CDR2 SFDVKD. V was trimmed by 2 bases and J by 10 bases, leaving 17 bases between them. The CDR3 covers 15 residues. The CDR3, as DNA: TGTGCCACCAGTGATTCCGTCAACTTCGGCCTCGAGCAGTTCTTC. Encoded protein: CATSDSVNFGLEQFF.

CDR3 in DNA: TGTGCCAGTAGTACCCCCCGGGACAGGGCGACTCAGCCCCAGCATTTT. Translation: CASSTPRDRATQPQHF. J is TRBJ1-5 and V is TRBV19, with 9 bases aligning to TRBD1. This CDR3 has 16 residues. CDR1 and CDR2 from the germline V gene are LNHDA and SQIVND (reference sequence). Trimming cost V 4 bases and J 6 bases; bases outside gene matches: 10.

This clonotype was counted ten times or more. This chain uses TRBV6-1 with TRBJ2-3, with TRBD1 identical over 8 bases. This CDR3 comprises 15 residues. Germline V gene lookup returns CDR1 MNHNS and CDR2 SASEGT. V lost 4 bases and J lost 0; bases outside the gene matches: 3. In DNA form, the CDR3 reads TGTGCCAGCAGTGTTCGGACAGGGAGCACAGATACGCAGTATTTT. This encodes CASSVRTGSTDTQYF.

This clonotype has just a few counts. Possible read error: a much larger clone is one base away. DNA for the CDR3: TGTGCCAGCAGGACAGGGGTCCTGAACACTGAAGCTTCCTTT. Translation: CASRTGVLNTEASF. The rearrangement links TRBV28 to TRBJ1-1, with TRBD1 identical over 8 bases. Germline CDR1 and CDR2: MDHEN and SYDVKM. The CDR3 runs to 14 residues.